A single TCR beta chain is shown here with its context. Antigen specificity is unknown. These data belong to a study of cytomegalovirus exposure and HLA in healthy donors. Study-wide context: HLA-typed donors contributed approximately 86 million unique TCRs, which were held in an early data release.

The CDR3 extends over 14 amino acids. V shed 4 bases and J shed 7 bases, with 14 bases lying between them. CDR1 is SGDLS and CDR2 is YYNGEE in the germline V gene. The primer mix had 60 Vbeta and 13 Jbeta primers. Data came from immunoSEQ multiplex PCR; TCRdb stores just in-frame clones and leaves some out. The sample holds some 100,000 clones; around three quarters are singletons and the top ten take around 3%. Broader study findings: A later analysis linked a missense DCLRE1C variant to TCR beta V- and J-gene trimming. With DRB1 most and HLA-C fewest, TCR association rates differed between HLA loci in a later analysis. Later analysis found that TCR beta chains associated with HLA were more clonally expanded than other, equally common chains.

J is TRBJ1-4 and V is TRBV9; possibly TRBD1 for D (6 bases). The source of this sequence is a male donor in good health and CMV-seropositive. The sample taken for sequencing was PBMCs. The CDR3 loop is CASSSTGMGEKLFF. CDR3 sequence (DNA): TGTGCCAGCAGCTCCACAGGGATGGGTGAAAAACTGTTTTTT. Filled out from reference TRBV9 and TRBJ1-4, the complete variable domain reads DSGVTQTPKHLITATGQRVTLRCSPRSGDLSVYWYQQSLDQGLQFLIQYYNGEERAKGNILERFSAQQFPDLHSELNLSSLELGDSALYFCASSSTGMGEKLFFGSGTQLSVL.